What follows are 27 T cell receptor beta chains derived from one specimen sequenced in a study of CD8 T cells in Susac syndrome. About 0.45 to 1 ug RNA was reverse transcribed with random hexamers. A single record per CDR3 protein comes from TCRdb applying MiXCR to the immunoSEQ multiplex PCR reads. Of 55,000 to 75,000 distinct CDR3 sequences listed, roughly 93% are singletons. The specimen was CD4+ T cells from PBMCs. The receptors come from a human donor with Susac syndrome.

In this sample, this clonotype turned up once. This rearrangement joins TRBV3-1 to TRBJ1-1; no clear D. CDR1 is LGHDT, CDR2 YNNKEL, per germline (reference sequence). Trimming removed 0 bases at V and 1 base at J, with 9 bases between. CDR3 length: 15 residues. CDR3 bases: TGTGCCAGCAGCCAAGATTCAGAGGCGAACACTGAAGCTTTCTTT. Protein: CASSQDSEANTEAFF.

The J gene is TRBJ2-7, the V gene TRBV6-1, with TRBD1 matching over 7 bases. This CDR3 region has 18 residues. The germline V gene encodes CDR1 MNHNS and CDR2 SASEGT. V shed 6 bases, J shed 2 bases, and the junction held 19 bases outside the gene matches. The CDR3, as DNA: TGTGCCAGCAGGATCTACCCGGACAGGCTGGAAGTGACCTACGAGCAGTACTTC. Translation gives CASRIYPDRLEVTYEQYF.

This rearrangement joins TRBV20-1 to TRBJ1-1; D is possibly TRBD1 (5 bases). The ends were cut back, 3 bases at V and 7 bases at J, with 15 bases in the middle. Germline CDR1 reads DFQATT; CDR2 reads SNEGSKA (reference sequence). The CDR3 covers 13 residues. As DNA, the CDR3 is TGCAGTGCTAGGGTTCTGGGGCAGGGTGAAGCTTTCTTT. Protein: CSARVLGQGEAFF.

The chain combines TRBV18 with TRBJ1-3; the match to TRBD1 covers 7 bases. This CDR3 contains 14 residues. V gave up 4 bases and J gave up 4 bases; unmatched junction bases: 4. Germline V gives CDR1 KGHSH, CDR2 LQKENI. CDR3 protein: CASSQGARGNTIYF. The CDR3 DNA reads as TGTGCCAGCTCACAGGGGGCGCGAGGAAACACCATATATTTT.

Here the CDR3 reads CASTSGQDNYEQYF. The CDR3 DNA follows: TGTGCCAGCACCTCGGGACAGGATAACTACGAGCAGTACTTC. V and J are TRBV27 and TRBJ2-7; TRBD1 agrees at 8 bases. CDR1 and CDR2 from the germline V gene are MNHEY and SMNVEV (reference sequence). There are 14 residues in the CDR3. J gave up 3 bases and V 7 bases, and 8 bases lay outside the gene matches.

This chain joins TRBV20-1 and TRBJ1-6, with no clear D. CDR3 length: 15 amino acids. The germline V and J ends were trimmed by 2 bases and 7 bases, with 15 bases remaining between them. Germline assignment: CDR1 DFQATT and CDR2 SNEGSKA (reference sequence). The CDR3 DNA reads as TGCAGTGCTAGAATAGAGGACGGAGCAAATTCACCCCTCCACTTT. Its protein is CSARIEDGANSPLHF.

CDR3 nucleotide sequence: TGCAGTGCTAGATTCGGCGGGGGCCCGAACCAAGCTTTCTTT. Its protein is CSARFGGGPNQAFF. The chain carries TRBV20-1 and TRBJ1-1, with D tentatively TRBD1 (6 bases). The CDR3 length is 14 residues. V shed 2 bases and J shed 9 bases, with 19 bases lying between them. The V gene's germline CDR1 is DFQATT and CDR2 SNEGSKA (reference sequence).

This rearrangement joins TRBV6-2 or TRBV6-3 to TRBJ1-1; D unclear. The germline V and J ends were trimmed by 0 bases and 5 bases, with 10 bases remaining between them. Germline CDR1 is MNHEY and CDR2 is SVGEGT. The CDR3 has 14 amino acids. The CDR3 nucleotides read TGTGCCAGCAGTTACTCGATTGCGGGGACTGAAGCTTTCTTT. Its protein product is CASSYSIAGTEAFF.

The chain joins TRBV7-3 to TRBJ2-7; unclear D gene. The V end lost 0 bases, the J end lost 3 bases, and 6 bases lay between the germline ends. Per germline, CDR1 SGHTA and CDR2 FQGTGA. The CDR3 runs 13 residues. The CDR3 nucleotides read TGTGCCAGCAGCTTAACCCCTAGCTACGAGCAGTACTTC. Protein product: CASSLTPSYEQYF.

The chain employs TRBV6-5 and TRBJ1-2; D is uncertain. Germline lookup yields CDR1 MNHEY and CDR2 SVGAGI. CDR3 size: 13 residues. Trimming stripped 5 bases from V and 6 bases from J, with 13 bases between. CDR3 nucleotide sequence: TGTGCCAGCAGTACCAGGAATCTACATGGCTACACCTTC. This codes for CASSTRNLHGYTF.

As DNA, the CDR3 is TGTGCCAGCAGCCAAGATCCAGACTACAATGAGCAGTTCTTC. Encoded protein: CASSQDPDYNEQFF. This chain links TRBV3-1 with TRBJ2-1, with D uncertain. The CDR3 sequence is 14 residues long. Trimming stripped 0 bases from V and 3 bases from J, with 6 bases between. Looked up from germline, CDR1 is LGHDT and CDR2 is YNNKEL (reference sequence).

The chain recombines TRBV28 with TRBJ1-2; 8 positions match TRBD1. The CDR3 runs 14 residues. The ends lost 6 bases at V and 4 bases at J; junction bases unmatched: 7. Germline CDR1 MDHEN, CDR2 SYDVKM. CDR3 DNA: TGTGCCAGCAGGAAAGGACAGGGAGGCTATGGCTACACCTTC. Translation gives CASRKGQGGYGYTF.

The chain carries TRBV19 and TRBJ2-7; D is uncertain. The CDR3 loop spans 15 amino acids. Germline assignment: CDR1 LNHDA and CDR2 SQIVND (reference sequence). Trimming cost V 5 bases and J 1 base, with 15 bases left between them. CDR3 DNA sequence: TGTGCCAGTAGTCCACGGAGCGTTTGGTCCTACGAGCAGTACTTC. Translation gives CASSPRSVWSYEQYF.

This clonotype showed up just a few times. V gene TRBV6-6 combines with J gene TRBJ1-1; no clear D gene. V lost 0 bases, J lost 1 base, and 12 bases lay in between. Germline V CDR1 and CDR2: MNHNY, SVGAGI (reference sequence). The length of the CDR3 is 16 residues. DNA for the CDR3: TGTGCCAGCAGTTACTCAGGCGCCAGATCGAACACTGAAGCTTTCTTT. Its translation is CASSYSGARSNTEAFF.

CDR3 amino acids: CASSPDLVYGYTF. The CDR3 DNA reads as TGTGCCAGTAGTCCCGACTTGGTCTATGGCTACACCTTC. The chain is built from TRBV19 and TRBJ1-2; D unclear. Trimming took off 5 bases at V and 4 bases at J, with 11 bases between the two ends. Germline V lookup: CDR1 LNHDA, CDR2 SQIVND (reference sequence). CDR3 length equals 13 residues. The whole variable domain, filled in from reference TRBV19 and TRBJ1-2, reads DGGITQSPKYLFRKEGQNVTLSCEQNLNHDAMYWYRQDPGQGLRLIYYSQIVNDFQKGDIAEGYSVSREKKESFPLTVTSAQKNPTAFYLCASSPDLVYGYTFGSGTRLTVV.

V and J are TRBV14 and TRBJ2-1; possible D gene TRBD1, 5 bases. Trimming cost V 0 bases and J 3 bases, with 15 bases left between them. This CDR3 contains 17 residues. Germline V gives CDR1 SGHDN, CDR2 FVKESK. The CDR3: CASSQDRTFSYYNEQFF. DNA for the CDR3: TGTGCCAGCAGCCAAGATAGGACATTCTCTTACTACAATGAGCAGTTCTTC.

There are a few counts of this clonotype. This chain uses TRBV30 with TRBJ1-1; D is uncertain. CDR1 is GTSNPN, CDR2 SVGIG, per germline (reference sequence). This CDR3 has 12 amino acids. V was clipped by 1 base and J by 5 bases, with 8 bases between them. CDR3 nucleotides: TGTGCCTGGAGTGAGAGGGAAACTGAAGCTTTCTTT. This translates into CAWSERETEAFF.

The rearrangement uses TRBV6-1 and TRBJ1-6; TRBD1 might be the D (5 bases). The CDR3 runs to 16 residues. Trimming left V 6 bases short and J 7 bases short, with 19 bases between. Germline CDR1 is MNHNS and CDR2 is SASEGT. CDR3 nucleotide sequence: TGTGCCAGCAGGTCCCGGATCAGGGCGGGCAATTCACCCCTCCACTTT. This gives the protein CASRSRIRAGNSPLHF.

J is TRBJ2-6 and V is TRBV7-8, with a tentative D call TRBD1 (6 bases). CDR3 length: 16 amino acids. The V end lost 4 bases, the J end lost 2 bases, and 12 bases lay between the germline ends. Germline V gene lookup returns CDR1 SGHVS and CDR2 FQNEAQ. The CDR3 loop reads CASSSQGFAGANVLTF. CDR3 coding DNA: TGTGCCAGCAGCTCACAGGGTTTCGCTGGGGCCAACGTCCTGACTTTC.

CDR3 amino acids: CASSTNNNTSTDTQYF. The CDR3 nucleotides read TGTGCCAGCAGTACCAATAATAATACTAGCACAGATACGCAGTATTTT. The V call is TRBV6-2 or TRBV6-3, the J call TRBJ2-3, with D hard to call. CDR1 is MNHEY, CDR2 SVGEGT, per germline. V was pared by 5 bases and J by 0 bases, with 15 bases between. The CDR3 loop spans 16 amino acids.

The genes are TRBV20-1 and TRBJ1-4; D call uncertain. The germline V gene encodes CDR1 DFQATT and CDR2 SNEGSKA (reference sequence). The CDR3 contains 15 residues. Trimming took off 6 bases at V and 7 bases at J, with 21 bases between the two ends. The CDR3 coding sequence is TGCAGTGCCATTCCAGCAGCCTCGGGCGGTGAAAAACTGTTTTTT. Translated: CSAIPAASGGEKLFF.

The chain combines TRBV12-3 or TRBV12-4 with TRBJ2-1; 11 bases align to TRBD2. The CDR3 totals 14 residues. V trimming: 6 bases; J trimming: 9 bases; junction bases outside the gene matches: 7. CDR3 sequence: CASSFSGGAREQFF. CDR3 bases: TGTGCCAGCAGCTTTAGCGGGGGGGCACGTGAGCAGTTCTTC.

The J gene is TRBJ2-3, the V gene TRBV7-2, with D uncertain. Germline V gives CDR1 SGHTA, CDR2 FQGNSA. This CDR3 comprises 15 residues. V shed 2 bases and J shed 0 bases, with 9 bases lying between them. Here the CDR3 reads CASSLFRASTDTQYF. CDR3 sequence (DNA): TGTGCCAGCAGCTTATTCAGAGCTAGCACAGATACGCAGTATTTT.

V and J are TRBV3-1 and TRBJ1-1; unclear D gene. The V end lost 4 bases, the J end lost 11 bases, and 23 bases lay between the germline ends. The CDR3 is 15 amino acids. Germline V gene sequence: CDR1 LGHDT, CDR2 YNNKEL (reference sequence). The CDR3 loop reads CASSPIRGFGFRAFF. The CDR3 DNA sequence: TGTGCCAGCAGCCCGATACGAGGATTCGGATTTAGGGCTTTCTTT.

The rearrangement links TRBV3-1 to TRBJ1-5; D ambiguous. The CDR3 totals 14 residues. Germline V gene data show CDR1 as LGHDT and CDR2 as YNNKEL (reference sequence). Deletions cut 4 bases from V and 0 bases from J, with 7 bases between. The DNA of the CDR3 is TGTGCCAGCAGCCGAGCCGTTAGCAATCAGCCCCAGCATTTT. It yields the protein CASSRAVSNQPQHF.

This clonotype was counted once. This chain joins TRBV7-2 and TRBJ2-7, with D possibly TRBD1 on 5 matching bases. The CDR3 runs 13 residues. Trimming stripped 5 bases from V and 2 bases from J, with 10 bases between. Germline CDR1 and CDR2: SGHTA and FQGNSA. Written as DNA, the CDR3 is TGTGCCAGCAGCGCAATGGACACCTACGAGCAGTACTTC. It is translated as CASSAMDTYEQYF.

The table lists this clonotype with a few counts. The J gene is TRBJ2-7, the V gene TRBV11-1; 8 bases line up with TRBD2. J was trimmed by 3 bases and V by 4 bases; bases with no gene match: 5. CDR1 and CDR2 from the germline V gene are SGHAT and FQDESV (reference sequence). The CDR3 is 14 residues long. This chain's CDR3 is CASSSAGTSYEQYF. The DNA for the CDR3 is TGTGCCAGCAGCTCGGCCGGGACTAGCTACGAGCAGTACTTC.